Listed here are 20 T cell receptor beta chains from one sample, sequenced in a study of technical replicates of blood from a handful of donors. Sequenced by immunoSEQ multiplex PCR; TCRdb stores in-frame clones only, minus some. The sample has tens of thousands of clones, 85% to 95% seen once. The sample comprised T cells isolated from PBMCs. These receptors were taken from a human donor in good health.

This chain joins TRBV11-2 and TRBJ2-7; D is perhaps TRBD1 (5 bases). Germline-derived CDR1 and CDR2 are SGHAT and FQNNGV. The CDR3 covers 13 residues. V lost 4 bases to trimming and J lost 3 bases, with 10 bases between them. The CDR3 region is CASSSAGIYEQYF. In DNA form, the CDR3 reads TGTGCCAGCAGCTCGGCAGGGATCTACGAGCAGTACTTC.

The chain employs TRBV5-1 and TRBJ1-5, with D possibly TRBD1 on 6 matching bases. The V end was cut by 0 bases, the J end by 3 bases, with 10 bases between. The CDR3 length is 15 residues. Germline V gene sequence: CDR1 SGHRS, CDR2 YFSETQ. The DNA for the CDR3 is TGCGCCAGCAGCTTGGACGGACAGCTCAATCAGCCCCAGCATTTT. Its translation: CASSLDGQLNQPQHF.

J is TRBJ2-2 and V is TRBV18, with TRBD2 matching 15 bases. The CDR3 contains 18 residues. CDR1 is KGHSH, CDR2 LQKENI, per germline. V shed 3 bases, J shed 3 bases, and the junction held 5 bases outside the gene matches. CDR3 protein: CASSPNGLAGGDTGELFF. CDR3 nucleotide sequence: TGTGCCAGCTCACCTAACGGACTAGCGGGAGGGGACACCGGGGAGCTGTTTTTT.

CDR3 in amino acids: CASTSTDFNTIYF. CDR3 nucleotides: TGTGCCAGCACATCGACAGATTTTAACACCATATATTTT. The chain has TRBV9 and TRBJ1-3; maybe TRBD1 (5 bases). Trimming took off 6 bases at V and 7 bases at J, with 14 bases between the two ends. Germline V CDR1 and CDR2: SGDLS, YYNGEE. The CDR3 covers 13 residues.

The chain employs TRBV7-9 and TRBJ2-7; 7 bases map to TRBD2. This CDR3 is built from 15 residues. Germline CDR1 and CDR2: SEHNR and FQNEAQ (reference sequence). Trimming cost V 4 bases and J 3 bases; bases outside gene matches: 9. CDR3 in amino acids: CASSYPKAGDYEQYF. CDR3 DNA sequence: TGTGCCAGCAGCTACCCGAAGGCGGGGGACTACGAGCAGTACTTC.

This chain connects TRBV7-8 to TRBJ1-4, with 7 bases identical to TRBD1. This CDR3 spans 16 amino acids. V shed 4 bases and J 3 bases; nucleotides not matched to a gene: 8. Germline V lookup: CDR1 SGHVS, CDR2 FQNEAQ. In DNA form, the CDR3 reads TGTGCCAGCAGCTCCCCCCCGGGACAGCCTAATGAAAAACTGTTTTTT. Its protein is CASSSPPGQPNEKLFF.

The chain combines TRBV11-2 with TRBJ2-2, with 7 bases aligning to TRBD1. This CDR3 region has 17 residues. V trimming: 6 bases; J trimming: 0 bases; junction bases outside the gene matches: 10. Germline CDR1 SGHAT, CDR2 FQNNGV. This CDR3 reads CASSQIRDSTNTGELFF. In nucleotides, the CDR3 is TGTGCCAGCAGTCAAATCCGGGACAGCACGAACACCGGGGAGCTGTTTTTT.

Only one count was recorded for this clone. The chain links TRBV5-1 to TRBJ2-5; D is ambiguous. Trimming removed 1 base at V and 2 bases at J, with 9 bases between. The CDR3 contains 14 residues. Germline CDR1 is SGHRS and CDR2 is YFSETQ. The CDR3 DNA reads as TGCGCCAGCAGCTTGTCTAGTATTCAAGAGACCCAGTACTTC. Encoded protein: CASSLSSIQETQYF.

This chain connects TRBV18 to TRBJ1-5, with D perhaps TRBD1 (5 bases). The CDR3 covers 14 residues. Trimming left V 5 bases short and J 3 bases short, with 11 bases between. Germline V CDR1 and CDR2: KGHSH, LQKENI. CDR3 bases: TGTGCCAGCTCATCCGGGACTTTCAATCAGCCCCAGCATTTT. This codes for CASSSGTFNQPQHF.

The V call is TRBV5-1, the J call TRBJ2-3; maybe TRBD2 (7 bases). Germline loops: CDR1 SGHRS, CDR2 YFSETQ. The CDR3 is made up of 17 amino acids. V was pared by 0 bases and J by 1 base, with 15 bases between. DNA of the CDR3: TGCGCCAGCAGCTTGGCCGTTGGGGGGGGCGGCACAGATACGCAGTATTTT. Translation gives CASSLAVGGGGTDTQYF.

This clone is a singleton in its sample. At one boundary the junction diverges from the germline segment, which might be a read error. This chain joins TRBV14 and TRBJ2-1; 9 bases align to TRBD2. CDR3 size: 13 residues. Germline values: CDR1 SGHDN, CDR2 FVKESK. The CDR3 reads CASSQAGGQSGLF. CDR3 DNA: TGTGCCAGCAGCCAGGCGGGGGGGCAATCGGGGCTCTTC.

V is TRBV7-9 and J is TRBJ2-5; the D is unclear. Trimming took off 6 bases at V and 1 base at J, with 12 bases between the two ends. The CDR3 has 14 amino acids. From germline, CDR1 is SEHNR and CDR2 FQNEAQ (reference sequence). The CDR3 nucleotides read TGTGCCAGCAGACCTCGGGTACTCCAAGAGACCCAGTACTTC. This encodes CASRPRVLQETQYF.

The rearrangement joins TRBV9 to TRBJ2-5; D is ambiguous. Germline V CDR1 and CDR2: SGDLS, YYNGEE. V gave up 4 bases and J gave up 7 bases, with 11 bases separating them. CDR3 length equals 12 residues. CDR3 amino acids: CASSSVGGTQYF. The CDR3 bases are TGTGCCAGCAGCTCGGTCGGCGGGACCCAGTACTTC.

In this sample, this clone turned up once. The chain joins TRBV5-1 to TRBJ2-3; 14 nucleotides line up with TRBD2. V was clipped by 3 bases and J by 0 bases; unmatched bases: 9. The CDR3 totals 19 residues. CDR1 is SGHRS, CDR2 YFSETQ, per germline. CDR3 region: CASSSEGLAGGRSTDTQYF. DNA for the CDR3: TGCGCCAGCAGCTCCGAAGGACTAGCGGGGGGACGGAGCACAGATACGCAGTATTTT.

V is TRBV19 and J is TRBJ2-1; TRBD2 aligns across 11 bases. The ends lost 5 bases at V and 4 bases at J; junction bases unmatched: 10. CDR1 is LNHDA and CDR2 is SQIVND in the germline V gene (reference sequence). The CDR3 covers 17 residues. The CDR3 DNA reads as TGTGCCAGTAGTCCCCAGGGACTAGCGGATCCATACAATGAGCAGTTCTTC. It encodes CASSPQGLADPYNEQFF. The variable domain in full, completed from reference TRBV19 and TRBJ2-1, reads DGGITQSPKYLFRKEGQNVTLSCEQNLNHDAMYWYRQDPGQGLRLIYYSQIVNDFQKGDIAEGYSVSREKKESFPLTVTSAQKNPTAFYLCASSPQGLADPYNEQFFGPGTRLTVL.

The J gene is TRBJ2-2, the V gene TRBV6-5, with unresolved D. Germline V CDR1 and CDR2: MNHEY, SVGAGI. The CDR3 sequence is 15 residues long. Deletions cut 6 bases from V and 1 base from J, with 12 bases between. CDR3 loop: CASSPLRRNTGELFF. In nucleotides, the CDR3 is TGTGCCAGCAGCCCCCTGCGGCGGAACACCGGGGAGCTGTTTTTT.

In DNA, the CDR3 is TGTGCCAGCAGCTTGGGCACGAACCAAGAGACCCAGTACTTC. Translation gives CASSLGTNQETQYF. This chain joins TRBV11-2 and TRBJ2-5; D uncertain. V was pared by 3 bases and J by 0 bases, with 8 bases between. Germline assignment: CDR1 SGHAT and CDR2 FQNNGV. CDR3 length: 14 residues.

The V gene is TRBV28, the J gene TRBJ2-3; D gene unclear. V lost 11 bases, J lost 1 base, and 10 bases lay in between. The germline V gene has CDR1 MDHEN and CDR2 SYDVKM. The CDR3 consists of 12 residues. The CDR3 nucleotides read TGTGCCGAGGCAGAGGGCACAGATACGCAGTATTTT. Its translation is CAEAEGTDTQYF.

The rearrangement joins TRBV11-3 to TRBJ2-1; TRBD2 is a possible D gene (5 bases). Trimming shortened V by 2 bases and J by 0 bases, and 8 bases separated the two germline ends. The V gene's germline CDR1 is SGHNT and CDR2 YENEEA. The CDR3 is 15 amino acids. The CDR3 sequence: CASSLSGSSYNEQFF. For the CDR3, the DNA is TGTGCCAGCAGCTTAAGCGGAAGCTCCTACAATGAGCAGTTCTTC.

The sample holds one count of this clone. The CDR3 sequence: CASSPGTRYTGELFF. The CDR3 nucleotides read TGCGCCAGCAGCCCCGGGACTCGCTACACCGGGGAGCTGTTTTTT. This chain links TRBV5-1 with TRBJ2-2; TRBD2 is a possible D gene (6 bases). V lost 4 bases and J lost 3, with 13 bases in between. CDR3 length equals 15 residues. In germline, CDR1 is SGHRS, CDR2 YFSETQ.